In its sample, the clone carrying this TCR beta chain was seen once. What it binds is unknown. This specimen comes from a study of Ad26.COV2.S vaccination and SARS-CoV-2 variants. Study summary: The study gave Ad26.COV2.S intramuscularly, once or twice 56 days apart. Notes on the study in general: Using TCR breadth and depth analyses may have led to underestimated total T cell responses.

Trimming took 0 bases from V and 0 from J, leaving 12 bases between them. The CDR3 sequence is 17 residues long. Germline CDR1 is LGHNT and CDR2 is FRNRAP. TCRdb's copy holds only in-frame clones and misses some; the assay was immunoSEQ multiplex PCR. Among fewer than 400,000 clones, 70% to 90% were seen once, and the ten largest hold roughly 3.5%. The sample's treatment: around 19 received Ad26.COV2.S at low or high dose, single or two shots; about five received placebo; per-sample allocation not given. Collection of samples fell on day 63 after the first vaccine or placebo injection. This vaccine is an Ad26 vector that expresses the Wuhan-strain SARS-CoV-2 spike.

This receptor was identified in a person between 18 and 65 years old who received the Ad26.COV2.S COVID-19 vaccine or a placebo. The chain carries TRBV12-5 and TRBJ1-3; D ambiguous. The sequences come from peripheral blood, collected in a trial of Ad26.COV2.S vaccine versus placebo. This CDR3 reads CASGLVNSPISGNTIYF. In DNA form, the CDR3 reads TGTGCTAGTGGTTTGGTAAACTCTCCGATCTCTGGAAACACCATATATTTT. Drawing the rest from reference TRBV12-5 and TRBJ1-3, the complete variable domain is DARVTQTPRHKVTEMGQEVTMRCQPILGHNTVFWYRQTMMQGLELLAYFRNRAPLDDSGMPKDRFSAEMPDATLATLKIQPSEPRDSAVYFCASGLVNSPISGNTIYFGEGSWLTVV.